Sequencing of this T cell receptor beta chain was carried out in a study of cytomegalovirus exposure and HLA in healthy donors. Study at large: Sequencing of 150 million to 200 million T cells in an earlier analysis found around 110 million unique TCR beta sequences. Study-wide findings and caveats: Productive rates of about 90% or about 30% were seen for most TCR beta V segments in an earlier analysis. CMV serostatus was the only recorded immune exposure for donors.

As concerns this clone: Its antigen is currently unknown.

Use of 60 Vbeta and 13 Jbeta primers characterized the PCR. Profiled with immunoSEQ multiplex PCR; TCRdb holds only in-frame clones, not every one. The sample holds around 190,000 clones, around 88% seen once. Trimming cost V 5 bases and J 4 bases, with 11 bases left between them. CDR1 and CDR2 (germline): SNHLY, FYNNEI. This CDR3 region has 14 residues. Sequencing was carried out using PBMCs. This receptor was obtained from a woman aged 25 to 45 in good health and CMV-seronegative. The chain recombines TRBV2 with TRBJ2-2, with D perhaps matching TRBD2 (6 bases). CDR3 coding DNA: TGTGCCAGCAGTCTAGCGCGTGGCACCGGGGAGCTGTTTTTT. Translation gives CASSLARGTGELFF.